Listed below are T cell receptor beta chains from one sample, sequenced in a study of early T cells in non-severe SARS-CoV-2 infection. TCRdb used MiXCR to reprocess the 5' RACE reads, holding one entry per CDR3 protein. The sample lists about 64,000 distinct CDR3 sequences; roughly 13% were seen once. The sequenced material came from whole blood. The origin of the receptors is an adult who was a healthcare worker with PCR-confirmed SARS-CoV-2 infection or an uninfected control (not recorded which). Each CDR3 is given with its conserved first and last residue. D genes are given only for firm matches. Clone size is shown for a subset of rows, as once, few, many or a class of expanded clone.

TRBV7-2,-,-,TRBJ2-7,CASTGTSYEQYF,TGTGCCAGTACAGGGACCTCCTACGAGCAGTACTTC
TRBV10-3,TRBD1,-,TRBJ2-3,CAIRAGQGADTQYF,TGTGCCATCAGGGCGGGACAGGGCGCAGATACGCAGTATTTT
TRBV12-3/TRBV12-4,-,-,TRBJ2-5,CASSLERGGETQYF,TGTGCCAGCAGTTTAGAACGGGGAGGCGAGACCCAGTACTTC
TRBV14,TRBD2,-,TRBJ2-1,CASSQDPLAGGNEQFF,TGTGCCAGCAGCCAAGACCCACTAGCGGGGGGGAATGAGCAGTTCTTC
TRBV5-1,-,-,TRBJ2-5,CASSLAEGGRETQYF,TGCGCCAGCAGCTTGGCCGAAGGGGGGCGCGAGACCCAGTACTTC
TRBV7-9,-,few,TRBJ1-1,CASSSLVGEAFF,TGTGCCAGCAGCTCCCTGGTGGGGGAAGCTTTCTTT
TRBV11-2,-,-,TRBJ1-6,CASSLRGGPRSPLHF,TGTGCCAGCAGCTTGCGGGGTGGGCCTCGTTCACCCCTCCACTTT
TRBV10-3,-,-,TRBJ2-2,CAILEGGRGTGELFF,TGTGCCATCCTTGAGGGGGGCAGAGGCACCGGGGAGCTGTTTTTT
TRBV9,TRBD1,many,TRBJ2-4,CASSPRGQGKNIQYF,TGTGCCAGCAGCCCCCGCGGACAGGGAAAAAACATTCAGTACTTC
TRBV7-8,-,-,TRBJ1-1,CASSGRGMNTEAFF,TGTGCCAGCAGCGGACGGGGGATGAACACTGAAGCTTTCTTT
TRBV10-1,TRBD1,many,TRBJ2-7,CASSETGDYEQYF,TGCGCCAGCAGCGAGACAGGGGACTACGAGCAGTACTTC
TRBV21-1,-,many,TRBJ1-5,CASRGEDNQPQHF,TGTGCCAGCAGAGGAGAGGACAATCAGCCCCAGCATTTT
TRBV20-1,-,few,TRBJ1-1,CSASVTSNTEAFF,TGCAGTGCCAGCGTCACTTCTAACACTGAAGCTTTCTTT
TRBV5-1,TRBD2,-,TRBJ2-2,CASSLSGRNTGELFF,TGCGCCAGCAGCTTGAGCGGGAGAAACACCGGGGAGCTGTTTTTT
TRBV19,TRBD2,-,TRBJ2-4,CASSTPRSGGSNIQYF,TGTGCCAGTAGTACCCCACGATCGGGGGGTTCAAACATTCAGTACTTC
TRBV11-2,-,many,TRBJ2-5,CASRDVARETQYF,TGTGCCAGCCGAGACGTAGCCAGAGAGACCCAGTACTTC
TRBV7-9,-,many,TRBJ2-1,CASSFTGEVWNEQFF,TGTGCCAGCAGCTTCACGGGGGAGGTTTGGAATGAGCAGTTCTTC
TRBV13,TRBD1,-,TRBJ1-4,CASTVRDRAEKLFF,TGTGCCAGCACCGTCAGGGACAGGGCTGAAAAACTGTTTTTT
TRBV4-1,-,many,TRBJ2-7,CASSQNQAYEQYF,TGCGCCAGCAGCCAAAACCAGGCCTACGAGCAGTACTTC
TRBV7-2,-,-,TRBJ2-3,CASSGEVPDTQYF,TGTGCCAGCAGCGGAGAAGTTCCAGATACGCAGTATTTT
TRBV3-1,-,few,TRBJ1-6,CASSQEPGRNSPLHF,TGTGCCAGCAGCCAAGAACCGGGACGAAATTCACCCCTCCACTTT
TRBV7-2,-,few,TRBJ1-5,CASSSDRGNQPQHF,TGTGCCAGCAGCTCAGACAGAGGGAATCAGCCCCAGCATTTT
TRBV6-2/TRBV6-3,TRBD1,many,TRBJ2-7,CASSYTRGTVRAWGYEQYF,TGTGCCAGCAGTTACACGCGAGGGACAGTCCGGGCCTGGGGGTACGAGCAGTACTTC
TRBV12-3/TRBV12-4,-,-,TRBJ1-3,CASSPRDTIYF,TGTGCCAGCAGTCCGAGGGACACCATATATTTT
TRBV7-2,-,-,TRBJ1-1,CASSSSLGQGSAEAFF,TGTGCCAGCAGCTCCTCATTAGGGCAGGGTAGCGCTGAAGCTTTCTTT
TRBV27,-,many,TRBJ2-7,CASAPGQFYEQYF,TGTGCCAGCGCGCCCGGACAGTTCTACGAGCAGTACTTC
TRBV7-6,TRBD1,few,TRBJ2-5,CASSHRGETQYF,TGTGCCAGCAGCCACAGGGGGGAGACCCAGTACTTC
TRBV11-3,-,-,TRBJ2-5,CARGRFQWPQETQYF,TGTGCCAGGGGACGTTTTCAGTGGCCCCAAGAGACCCAGTACTTC
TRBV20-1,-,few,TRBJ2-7,CSARVSMGYEQYF,TGCAGTGCTAGAGTCTCGATGGGCTACGAGCAGTACTTC
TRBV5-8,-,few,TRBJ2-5,CASSLALVAEETQYF,TGTGCCAGCAGCTTGGCCCTTGTGGCCGAAGAGACCCAGTACTTC
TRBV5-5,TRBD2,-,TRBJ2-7,CASSLALLASGLMSYEQYF,TGTGCCAGCAGCTTGGCCCTTTTGGCTAGCGGGTTGATGTCCTACGAGCAGTACTTC
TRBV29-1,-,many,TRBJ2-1,CSAQGIGNEQFF,TGCAGCGCACAGGGTATCGGGAATGAGCAGTTCTTC
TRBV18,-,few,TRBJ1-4,CASSPGAVDSGKLFF,TGTGCCAGCTCACCCGGAGCCGTAGACAGTGGAAAACTGTTTTTT
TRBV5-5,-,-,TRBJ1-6,CASSAKQVPNSPLHF,TGTGCCAGCAGCGCGAAACAGGTCCCAAATTCACCCCTCCACTTT
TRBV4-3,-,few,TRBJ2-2,CASSRRPVNTGELFF,TGCGCCAGCAGCCGCAGGCCAGTGAACACCGGGGAGCTGTTTTTT
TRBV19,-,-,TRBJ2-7,CASSIGRSYEQYF,TGTGCCAGTAGTATCGGCCGGTCCTACGAGCAGTACTTC